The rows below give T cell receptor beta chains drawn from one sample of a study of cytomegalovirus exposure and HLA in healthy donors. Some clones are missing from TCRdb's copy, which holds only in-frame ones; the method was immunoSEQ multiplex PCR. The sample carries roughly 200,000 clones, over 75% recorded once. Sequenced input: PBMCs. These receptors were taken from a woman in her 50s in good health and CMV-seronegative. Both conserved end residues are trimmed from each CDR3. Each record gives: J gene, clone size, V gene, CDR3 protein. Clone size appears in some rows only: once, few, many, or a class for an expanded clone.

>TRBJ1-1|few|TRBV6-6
ASRERRRSTEAF
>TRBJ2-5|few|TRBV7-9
ASSLLGARETQY
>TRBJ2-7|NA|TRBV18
ASSPLQGNMDEQY
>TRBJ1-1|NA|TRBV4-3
ASSQDALRLANTEAF
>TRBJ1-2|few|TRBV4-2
ASSQATGPYGYT
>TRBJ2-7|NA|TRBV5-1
ASSLHDSDEQY
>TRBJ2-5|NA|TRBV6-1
ASSELVEVSGTQY
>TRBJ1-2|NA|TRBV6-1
ASSLGSGGGYT
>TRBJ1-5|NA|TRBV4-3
ASSQAGGGQPQH
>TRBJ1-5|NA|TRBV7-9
SSSLGWGPDQPQH
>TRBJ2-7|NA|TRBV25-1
ASSYSYEQY
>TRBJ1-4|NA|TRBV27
ASGYRGLSEKLF
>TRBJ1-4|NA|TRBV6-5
ASRDSATNEKLF
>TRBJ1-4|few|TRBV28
ASKLTGNAEKLF
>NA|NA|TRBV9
ASSPRTGTYEQY
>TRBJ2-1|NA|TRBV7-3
ASSLSGGEQF
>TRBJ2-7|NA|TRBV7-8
ASSWDRVTYEQY
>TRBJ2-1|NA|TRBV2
ASSPLAGATNEQF
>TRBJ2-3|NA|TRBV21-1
ASSKGAFSTDTQY
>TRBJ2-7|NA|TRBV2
AIRQETLYEQY
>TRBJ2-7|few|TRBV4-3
ASSQVVQAPRPHYEQY
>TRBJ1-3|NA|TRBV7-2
ASSTPRGTGSSGNTIY
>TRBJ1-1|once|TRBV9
ASSVGQAVNTEAF
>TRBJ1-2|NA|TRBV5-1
ASSLDKGGYT
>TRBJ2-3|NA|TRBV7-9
ASSFSGFTDTQY
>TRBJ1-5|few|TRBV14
ASSQDRGSMH
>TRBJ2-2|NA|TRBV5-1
ASSFTPGTGATGELF
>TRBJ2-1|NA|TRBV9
ASSVRLESYNEQF
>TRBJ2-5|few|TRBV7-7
ASSFSGGETQY
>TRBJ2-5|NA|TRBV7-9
ASSPSGLAGVETQY
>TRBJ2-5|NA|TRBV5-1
ASSRGGLGETQY
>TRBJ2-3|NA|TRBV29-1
SVGQGAADTQY
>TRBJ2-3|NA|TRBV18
ASSLGQGIGDTQY
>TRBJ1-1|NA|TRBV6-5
ATNRAEAF
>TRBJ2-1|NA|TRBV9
ASSQTSGVYNEQF
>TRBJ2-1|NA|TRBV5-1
ASSLELAGGRF
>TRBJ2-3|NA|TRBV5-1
ASSRRIAGADTDTQY
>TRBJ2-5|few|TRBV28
ASSFDRAYQETQY
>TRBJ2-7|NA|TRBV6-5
ASMTTGAVYEQY
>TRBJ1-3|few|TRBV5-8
ASSNLHTGNTIY
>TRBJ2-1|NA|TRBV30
ARSGDLEDEQF
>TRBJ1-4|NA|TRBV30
AWSPIATNEKLF
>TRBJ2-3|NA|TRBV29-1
STRAGWGTDTQY
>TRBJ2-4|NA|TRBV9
ASSVEDRYHIQY
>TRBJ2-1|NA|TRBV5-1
ASSFGTSGESSYNEQF
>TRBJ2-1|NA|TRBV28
ASSSHSAGAIYNEQF
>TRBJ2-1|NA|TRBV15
ATSRDLSGLAGFNEQF
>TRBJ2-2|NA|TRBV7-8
ASSTTRSNTGELF
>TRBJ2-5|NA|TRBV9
ASSVDRGLETQY
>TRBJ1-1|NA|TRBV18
ASSPPSTGNTEAF
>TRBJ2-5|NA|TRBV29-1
SGRTGGWETQY
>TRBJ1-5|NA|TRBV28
ASSYSGKIPRGNQPQH
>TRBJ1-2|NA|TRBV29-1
SVETGGGGYT
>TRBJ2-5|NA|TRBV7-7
ASSSGLAGGRETQY
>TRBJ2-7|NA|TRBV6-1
ASSGIAGVSYEQY
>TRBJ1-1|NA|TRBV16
ASSQGQKVNTEAF
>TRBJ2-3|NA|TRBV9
ASSPRRTTDTQY
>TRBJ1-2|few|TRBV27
ASRGPSGGYT